This entry concerns a single TCR beta chain. This entry comes from a study of blood T cell repertoires in COVID-19. Study-level information: Italy, Spain and the United States were the sources of the convalescent and acute COVID-19 samples. PBMCs, B-cell-depleted T cells, or T cells provided the cDNA or gDNA that made up the material.

The CDR3 is made up of 16 amino acids. In the source study's methods: By means of reference gene primer amplification, nucleated cell counts were estimated. TCRdb keeps only in-frame clones here, not all; method: immunoSEQ multiplex PCR. From that table come the V and J calls and clone size; the DNA was used to work out D and trimming. Among 25,000 to 30,000 clones listed, about 92% were seen once. This clonotype was sampled from a man aged 50 or older with active COVID-19. The chain joins TRBV21-1 to TRBJ2-7; the D call of TRBD1 is as the table states it, not checked on the DNA. TRBV21-1 is tagged as a pseudogene. The sequencing sample was made of peripheral blood. The CDR3: CASSPNEGARPPEQYF. The CDR3 DNA reads TGTGCCAGCAGCCCCAACGAAGGGGCTCGGCCCCCCGAGCAGTACTTC.